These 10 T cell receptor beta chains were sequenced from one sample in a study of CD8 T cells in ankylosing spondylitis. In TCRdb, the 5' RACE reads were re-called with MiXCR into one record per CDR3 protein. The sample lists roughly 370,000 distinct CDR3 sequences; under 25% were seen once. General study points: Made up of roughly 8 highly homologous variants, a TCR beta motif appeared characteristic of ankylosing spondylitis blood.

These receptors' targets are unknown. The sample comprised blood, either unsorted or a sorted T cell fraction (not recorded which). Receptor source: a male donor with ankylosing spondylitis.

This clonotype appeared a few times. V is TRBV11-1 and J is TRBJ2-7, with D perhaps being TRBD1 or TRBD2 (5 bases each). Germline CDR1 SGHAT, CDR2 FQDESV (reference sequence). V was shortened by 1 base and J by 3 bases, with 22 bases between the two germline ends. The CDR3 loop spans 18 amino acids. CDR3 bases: TGTGCCAGCAGCTTAGACGAATCCCCCTATGGGGGATACTACGAGCAGTACTTC. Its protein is CASSLDESPYGGYYEQYF.

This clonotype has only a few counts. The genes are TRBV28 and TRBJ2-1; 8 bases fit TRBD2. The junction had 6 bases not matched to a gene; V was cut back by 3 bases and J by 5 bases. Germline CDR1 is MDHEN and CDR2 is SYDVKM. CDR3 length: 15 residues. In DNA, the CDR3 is TGTGCCAGCAGTTTCCCCCAGCGGGGGAACAATGAGCAGTTCTTC. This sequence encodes CASSFPQRGNNEQFF.

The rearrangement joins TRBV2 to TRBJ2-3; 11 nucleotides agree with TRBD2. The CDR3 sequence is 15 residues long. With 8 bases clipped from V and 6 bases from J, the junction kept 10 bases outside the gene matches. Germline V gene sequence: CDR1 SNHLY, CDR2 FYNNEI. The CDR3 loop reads CASEGTSGRGDTQYF. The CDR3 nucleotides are TGTGCCAGCGAGGGGACTAGCGGAAGAGGGGATACGCAGTATTTT.

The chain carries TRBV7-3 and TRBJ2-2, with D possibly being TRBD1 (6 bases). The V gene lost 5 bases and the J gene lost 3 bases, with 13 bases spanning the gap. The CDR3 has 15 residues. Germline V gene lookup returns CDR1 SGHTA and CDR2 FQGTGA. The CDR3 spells CASSHRQADTGELFF. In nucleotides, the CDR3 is TGTGCCAGCAGCCATAGACAGGCCGACACCGGGGAGCTGTTTTTT.

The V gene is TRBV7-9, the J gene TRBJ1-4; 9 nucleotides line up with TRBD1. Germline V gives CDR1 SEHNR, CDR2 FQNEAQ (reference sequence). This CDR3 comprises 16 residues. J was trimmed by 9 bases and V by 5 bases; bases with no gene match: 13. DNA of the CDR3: TGTGCCAGCAGCCCGCCGCCACAGGGGGCAGGGAAAAAACTGTTTTTT. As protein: CASSPPPQGAGKKLFF.

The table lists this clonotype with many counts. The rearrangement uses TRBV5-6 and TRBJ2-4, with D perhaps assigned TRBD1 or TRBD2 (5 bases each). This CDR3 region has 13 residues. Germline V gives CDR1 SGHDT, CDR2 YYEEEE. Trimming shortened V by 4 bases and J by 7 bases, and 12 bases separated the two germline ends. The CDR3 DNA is TGTGCCAGCAGCCAGACGGGGCGGAACATTCAGTACTTC. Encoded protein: CASSQTGRNIQYF.

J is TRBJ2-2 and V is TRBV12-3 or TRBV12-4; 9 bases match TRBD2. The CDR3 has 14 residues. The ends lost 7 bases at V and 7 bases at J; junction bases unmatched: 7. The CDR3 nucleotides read TGTGCCAGCAAAATGGGACTAGCATTCGGGGAGCTGTTTTTT. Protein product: CASKMGLAFGELFF.

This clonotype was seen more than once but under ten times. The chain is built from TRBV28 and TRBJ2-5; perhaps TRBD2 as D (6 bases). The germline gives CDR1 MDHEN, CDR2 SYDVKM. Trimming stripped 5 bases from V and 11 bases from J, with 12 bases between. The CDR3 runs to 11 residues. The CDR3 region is CASSHRDWQYF. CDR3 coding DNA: TGTGCCAGCAGTCACCGGGACTGGCAGTACTTC.

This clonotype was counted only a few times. CDR3 bases: TGTGCCAGCAGCTTAGATCGGGGGACCCAAGAGACCCAGTACTTC. It translates to CASSLDRGTQETQYF. V and J are TRBV7-7 and TRBJ2-5; possible D gene TRBD2, 6 bases. Trimming cost V 1 base and J 1 base, with 10 bases left between them. Germline V lookup: CDR1 SSHAT, CDR2 FNYEAQ (reference sequence). This CDR3 spans 15 amino acids.

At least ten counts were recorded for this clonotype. The CDR3 sequence is CSAKRRASYNEQFF. The CDR3 DNA reads TGCAGTGCTAAGCGGAGGGCCTCGTACAATGAGCAGTTCTTC. The V gene is TRBV20-1, the J gene TRBJ2-1, with D possibly matching TRBD2 (6 bases). Trimming took 4 bases from V and 4 from J, leaving 14 bases between them. Germline V lookup: CDR1 DFQATT, CDR2 SNEGSKA (reference sequence). CDR3 length: 14 residues.